This TCR beta chain was captured in a study of cytomegalovirus exposure and HLA in healthy donors. This CDR3 contains 19 residues. Germline trimming cut 5 bases from V and 5 bases from J; bases unmatched to any gene: 18. The germline CDR1 and CDR2 sequences are LNHNV and YYDKDF (reference sequence). Points from the study as a whole: A previous analysis found most TCR beta V segments productive roughly 87% or roughly 30% of the time. The Asian-associated ancestry cluster reportedly had fewer N-insertions than the 666-donor mean in a later analysis. Researchers counted around 180 TCR beta chains as cytomegalovirus-associated. Solely CMV serostatus was available to characterize immune exposure.

The primer mix had 60 Vbeta and 13 Jbeta primers. Assay: immunoSEQ multiplex PCR; the TCRdb copy retains only in-frame clones and omits some. Of fewer than 350,000 clones listed, roughly 90% are singletons. With regard to this clone: Its antigen is unknown.

The TCR comes from a young woman in good health and CMV-seronegative. This chain connects TRBV15 to TRBJ1-5, with TRBD1 matching 10 bases. Sequenced material: PBMCs. CDR3 nucleotides: TGTGCCACCAGCGGTCCGGGGACAGGGGCCTCCGTTTGGGATCAGCCCCAGCATTTT. Amino acids: CATSGPGTGASVWDQPQHF.